The rows below give T cell receptor beta chains drawn from one sample of a study of blood T cell dynamics during melanoma immunotherapy. Method: immunoSEQ multiplex PCR; TCRdb's copy keeps in-frame clones and lacks some. The data show approximately 15,000 clones, around nine tenths seen once. The input for sequencing was blood, taken from a patient treated with checkpoint blockade. The receptors derive from a human donor with melanoma. CDR3s include the opening cysteine and the closing phenylalanine or tryptophan. The D gene is left open where the match is weak. Not all rows give a size; the values are once, few, many and, for expanded clones, a class.

d_call,j_call,cdr3_length,v_call,clone_size,cdr3_aa,cdr3_nt
TRBD1,TRBJ1-3,15,TRBV18,.,CASSSLDRGGNTIYF,TGTGCCAGCTCATCACTGGACAGGGGTGGAAACACCATATATTTT
.,TRBJ1-4,15,TRBV2,.,CASSARGIPDEKLFF,TGTGCCAGCAGTGCAAGGGGGATCCCTGATGAAAAACTGTTTTTT
TRBD1,TRBJ2-3,15,TRBV7-6,.,CASSLFARGGDTQYF,TGTGCCAGCAGCTTGTTCGCAAGAGGGGGCGATACGCAGTATTTT
.,TRBJ1-2,16,TRBV11-2,.,CASSRDSRSLLVGYTF,TGTGCCAGCAGCAGAGATTCACGGAGCCTCCTTGTGGGCTACACCTTC
TRBD2,TRBJ2-2,16,TRBV7-3,.,CASSSNSGPDTGELFF,TGTGCCAGCAGCTCAAATAGCGGGCCCGACACCGGGGAGCTGTTTTTT
TRBD2,TRBJ2-3,17,TRBV10-3,.,CAISDLAGATSTDTQYF,TGTGCCATCAGTGATCTAGCGGGGGCCACTAGCACAGATACGCAGTATTTT
.,TRBJ1-5,14,TRBV10-3,.,CAISEWASNQPQHF,TGTGCCATCAGTGAGTGGGCCAGCAATCAGCCCCAGCATTTT
TRBD1,TRBJ2-5,15,TRBV7-7,.,CASSLGQGVQETQYF,TGTGCTAGCAGCTTAGGACAGGGGGTCCAAGAGACCCAGTACTTC
TRBD1,TRBJ2-2,20,TRBV6-1,.,CASSERPGTGGATKTGELFF,TGTGCCAGCAGTGAACGTCCCGGGACAGGGGGCGCGACGAAAACCGGGGAGCTGTTTTTT
.,TRBJ2-1,16,TRBV15,.,CATSIGARSSYNEQFF,TGTGCCACCAGCATTGGAGCGCGGAGCTCCTACAATGAGCAGTTCTTC
TRBD1,TRBJ1-4,16,TRBV19,.,CASTPDRAEGDEKLFF,TGTGCCAGTACCCCCGACAGGGCAGAGGGGGATGAAAAACTGTTTTTT
.,TRBJ1-2,15,TRBV27,once,CASSPHTETNYGYTF,TGTGCCAGCAGTCCCCATACAGAGACTAACTATGGCTACACCTTC
.,TRBJ1-1,15,TRBV5-4,.,CASSLVAGRGTEAFF,TGTGCCAGCAGCTTGGTCGCAGGGCGAGGCACTGAAGCTTTCTTT
.,TRBJ2-5,14,TRBV2,.,CASSEGRLVETQYF,TGTGCCAGCAGTGAAGGGAGACTGGTGGAGACCCAGTACTTC
.,TRBJ1-6,13,TRBV15,.,CATSREGHSPLHF,TGTGCCACCAGCAGAGAGGGTCATTCACCCCTCCACTTT
.,TRBJ1-2,13,TRBV2,.,CAIGQQGSYGYTF,TGTGCCATCGGCCAACAGGGCTCTTATGGCTACACCTTC
.,TRBJ2-7,18,TRBV11-2,once,CASSPRPPVQQLDYEQYF,TGTGCCAGCAGCCCCCGTCCCCCGGTGCAGCAGCTCGACTACGAGCAGTACTTC
.,TRBJ2-1,12,TRBV28,.,CASSSPYNEQFF,TGTGCCAGCAGTTCACCCTACAATGAGCAGTTCTTC
.,TRBJ1-3,17,TRBV5-1,.,CASSLEDPWGPGNTIYF,TGCGCCAGCAGCTTGGAAGACCCTTGGGGGCCAGGAAACACCATATATTTT
.,TRBJ2-2,15,TRBV6-5,.,CASSYFPIATGELFF,TGTGCCAGCAGTTACTTCCCCATAGCGACCGGGGAGCTGTTTTTT
TRBD1,TRBJ1-3,15,TRBV19,.,CASSIGQGKGNTIYF,TGTGCCAGTAGTATAGGACAGGGAAAGGGAAACACCATATATTTT
.,TRBJ2-2,12,TRBV28,few,CASSLETGELFF,TGTGCCAGCAGTTTGGAAACCGGGGAGCTGTTTTTT
.,TRBJ2-2,14,TRBV19,.,CASSIRRSTGELFF,TGTGCCAGTAGTATCAGGCGGTCCACCGGGGAGCTGTTTTTT
.,TRBJ2-7,13,TRBV28,.,CASSSPTGYEQYF,TGTGCCAGCAGTTCCCCCACAGGTTACGAGCAGTACTTC
TRBD1,TRBJ1-3,15,TRBV7-8,.,CASIWDRNSGNTIYF,TGTGCCAGCATCTGGGACAGAAACTCTGGAAACACCATATATTTT
.,TRBJ2-2,16,TRBV19,.,CASSIDPGVRTGELFF,TGTGCCAGTAGTATAGACCCAGGGGTACGAACCGGGGAGCTGTTTTTT
TRBD1,TRBJ1-1,16,TRBV6-5,.,CASSYISGTVNTEAFF,TGTGCCAGCAGTTACATCTCGGGGACAGTGAACACTGAAGCTTTCTTT